The 32 T cell receptor beta chains below come from one sample, sequenced in a study of identical twins. TCRdb reprocessed the 5' RACE reads via MiXCR and lists one record per CDR3 protein. The data hold about 1.7 million distinct CDR3 sequences, with less than 35% observed a single time. The specimen sequenced was cord blood. The receptor set was obtained from a newborn girl in good health.

The rearrangement links TRBV10-2 to TRBJ2-7, with D tentatively TRBD1 (5 bases). Germline V gives CDR1 WSHSY, CDR2 SAAADI. V was trimmed by 7 bases and J by 0 bases, leaving 13 bases between them. The CDR3 extends over 14 amino acids. As DNA, the CDR3 is TGCGCCAGCAATCTGGTTCAGGGCTCCTACGAGCAGTACTTC. It yields the protein CASNLVQGSYEQYF.

CDR3 DNA sequence: TGTGCCAGCAGCTTGCCGCGGGATTACAATGAGCAGTTCTTC. Translating it yields CASSLPRDYNEQFF. V usage is TRBV5-5 and J usage is TRBJ2-1, with D possibly being TRBD2 (6 bases). V was shortened by 1 base and J by 4 bases, with 9 bases between the two germline ends. CDR3 length: 14 residues. Germline V lookup: CDR1 SGHKS, CDR2 YYEKEE (reference sequence).

The J gene is TRBJ2-3, the V gene TRBV20-1; D is perhaps TRBD1 or TRBD2 (5 bases each). Germline V lookup: CDR1 DFQATT, CDR2 SNEGSKA (reference sequence). The CDR3 loop spans 14 amino acids. Deletions cut 5 bases from V and 2 bases from J, with 14 bases between. The DNA of the CDR3 is TGCAGTGCTCGGGGCAGGGTGACCACAGATACGCAGTATTTT. This gives the protein CSARGRVTTDTQYF.

This clonotype was detected a few times. The rearrangement joins TRBV20-1 to TRBJ2-3; no reliable D call. The CDR3 is 15 residues long. The V end lost 3 bases, the J end lost 0 bases, and 13 bases lay between the germline ends. Per germline, CDR1 DFQATT and CDR2 SNEGSKA (reference sequence). The CDR3 nucleotides read TGCAGTGCTAGTCCAACCTCGGCTAGCACAGATACGCAGTATTTT. It translates to CSASPTSASTDTQYF.

This clonotype was observed a handful of times. V gene TRBV6-6 combines with J gene TRBJ2-3; 14 bases agree with TRBD2. Per the germline V gene, CDR1 is MNHNY and CDR2 is SVGAGI (reference sequence). CDR3 length: 17 residues. The V gene end was trimmed by 0 bases and the J gene end by 5 bases; junction bases not matched to a gene: 4. CDR3 sequence: CASSYSTSGRAEDTQYF. The CDR3 DNA follows: TGTGCCAGCAGTTACTCGACTAGCGGGAGGGCCGAAGATACGCAGTATTTT.

Only a few counts were recorded for this clonotype. V is TRBV10-3 and J is TRBJ1-1; perhaps TRBD1 as D (5 bases). The CDR3 covers 13 residues. Germline V gene sequence: CDR1 ENHRY, CDR2 SYGVKD. V was clipped by 11 bases and J by 0 bases, with 13 bases between them. The DNA of the CDR3 is TGTGCCGTCGGGGGACGGATGAACACTGAAGCTTTCTTT. It encodes CAVGGRMNTEAFF.

This clonotype is a singleton in its sample. The chain combines TRBV14 with TRBJ1-1; D gene uncertain. The CDR3 runs to 13 residues. Trimming took off 3 bases at V and 7 bases at J, with 12 bases between the two ends. Germline V lookup: CDR1 SGHDN, CDR2 FVKESK. CDR3 region: CASSQVNGNEAFF. The CDR3, as DNA: TGTGCCAGCAGCCAGGTTAACGGGAATGAAGCTTTCTTT.

About this clonotype itself: One end of the junction is discordant with germline, which a read error may explain. The genes are TRBV4-2 and TRBJ2-5; TRBD1 agrees at 10 bases. Germline V gene sequence: CDR1 LGHNA, CDR2 YNFKEQ. The CDR3 extends over 16 amino acids. Written as DNA, the CDR3 is TGTGCCAACAGCCAAGCCCGGACAGGGGGGCAAGAGACCCAGTACTTC. Protein: CANSQARTGGQETQYF.

J is TRBJ1-2 and V is TRBV28; 7 nucleotides align to TRBD1. There are 15 residues in the CDR3. Looked up from germline, CDR1 is MDHEN and CDR2 is SYDVKM. Unmatched junction bases numbered 12, after V lost 6 bases and J lost 5 bases. CDR3 sequence reads: CASSPGRGQIYGYTF. In DNA form, the CDR3 reads TGTGCCAGCAGCCCGGGGCGGGGACAGATTTATGGCTACACCTTC.

This chain connects TRBV7-9 to TRBJ1-3, with a possible D match to TRBD1 (6 bases). From germline, CDR1 is SEHNR and CDR2 FQNEAQ (reference sequence). V was shortened by 4 bases and J by 2 bases, with 12 bases between the two germline ends. The length of the CDR3 is 15 residues. The CDR3: CASSSGALPGNTIYF. CDR3 bases: TGTGCCAGCAGCTCGGGGGCGCTCCCTGGAAACACCATATATTTT.

As for this clonotype: Germline and junction disagree at one end, which may indicate a read error. This chain uses TRBV7-7 with TRBJ2-5, with TRBD1 as a possible D gene (6 bases). The CDR3 runs to 14 residues. The V gene's germline CDR1 is SSHAT and CDR2 FNYEAQ (reference sequence). CDR3 sequence (DNA): TGTGCTAGCAGCTTACCATCAGGGGTGGAGACCCAGTACTTC. This codes for CASSLPSGVETQYF.

The V call is TRBV18, the J call TRBJ2-7; no definite D call. The CDR3 runs to 13 residues. V was cut by 2 bases and J by 4 bases, with 9 bases left in between. Germline CDR1 is KGHSH and CDR2 is LQKENI. This CDR3 is CASSPFSEYEQYF. CDR3 DNA sequence: TGTGCCAGCTCACCATTTAGTGAATACGAGCAGTACTTC.

This chain links TRBV6-4 with TRBJ2-5; D might be TRBD1 (6 bases). Trimming cost V 2 bases and J 11 bases, with 27 bases left between them. This CDR3 spans 17 amino acids. Germline lookup yields CDR1 MRHNA and CDR2 SNTAGT. The CDR3 DNA is TGTGCCAGCAGTGACGCAAACAGGGTTTTCCTATACAATGAGCAGTACTTC. It is translated as CASSDANRVFLYNEQYF.

J is TRBJ1-4 and V is TRBV5-5; TRBD1 agrees at 9 bases. CDR3 size: 16 residues. Germline CDR1 is SGHKS and CDR2 is YYEKEE (reference sequence). V trimming: 2 bases; J trimming: 8 bases; junction bases outside the gene matches: 10. The DNA of the CDR3 is TGTGCCAGCAGCTTTCGGGGACAGGGTGACCGGGAAAAACTGTTTTTT. This codes for CASSFRGQGDREKLFF. Full variable domain (remainder filled in from reference TRBV5-5 and TRBJ1-4): DAGVTQSPTHLIKTRGQQVTLRCSPISGHKSVSWYQQVLGQGPQFIFQYYEKEERGRGNFPDRFSARQFPNYSSELNVNALLLGDSALYLCASSFRGQGDREKLFFGSGTQLSVL.

This clonotype was counted only a few times. The chain couples TRBV9 to TRBJ2-1; 8 bases fit TRBD2. The J segment lost 6 bases and the V segment lost 0 bases, leaving 5 bases of the junction unmatched. This CDR3 contains 15 residues. From germline, CDR1 is SGDLS and CDR2 YYNGEE. This CDR3 reads CASSVVLGLGNEQFF. The CDR3 coding sequence is TGTGCCAGCAGCGTAGTGCTGGGACTAGGCAATGAGCAGTTCTTC.

This rearrangement joins TRBV25-1 to TRBJ1-2; 8 bases align to TRBD1. Germline V CDR1 and CDR2: MGHDK, SYGVNS. The CDR3 consists of 14 residues. Germline trimming cut 5 bases from V and 8 bases from J; bases unmatched to any gene: 10. The CDR3 nucleotides are TGTGCCAGCAGTTCTCTTTACGACAGGGGCGGCTACACCTTC. This codes for CASSSLYDRGGYTF.

The chain is built from TRBV5-1 and TRBJ2-3; 8 nucleotides align to TRBD2. CDR1 and CDR2 from the germline V gene are SGHRS and YFSETQ. The CDR3 loop spans 15 amino acids. J gave up 2 bases and V 4 bases, and 6 bases lay outside the gene matches. The CDR3 DNA follows: TGCGCCAGCAGCAGCGGGGGAAGAATCACAGATACGCAGTATTTT. This sequence encodes CASSSGGRITDTQYF.

This chain links TRBV4-1 with TRBJ2-3, with 11 bases aligning to TRBD2. CDR1 and CDR2 from the germline V gene are MGHRA and YSYEKL. The CDR3 contains 19 residues. V shed 4 bases, J shed 0 bases, and the junction held 12 bases outside the gene matches. The CDR3 sequence is CASSPLTMTSGTSTDTQYF. Written as DNA, the CDR3 is TGCGCCAGCAGCCCCTTAACGATGACTAGCGGGACTAGCACAGATACGCAGTATTTT.

CDR3 sequence: CASSTRDIPRLNTEAFF. For the CDR3, the DNA is TGTGCCAGTAGTACGCGGGACATCCCAAGGTTGAACACTGAAGCTTTCTTT. The V gene is TRBV19, the J gene TRBJ1-1; tentatively, D is TRBD1 (6 bases). V gave up 4 bases and J gave up 0 bases, with 18 bases separating them. Per the germline V gene, CDR1 is LNHDA and CDR2 is SQIVND (reference sequence). This CDR3 spans 17 amino acids.

This clonotype has more than one count but fewer than ten. The gene calls are TRBV27 and TRBJ2-7; possibly TRBD1 or TRBD2 for D (5 bases each). Trimming stripped 2 bases from V and 1 base from J, with 18 bases between. The germline V gene has CDR1 MNHEY and CDR2 SMNVEV (reference sequence). The CDR3 has 17 residues. The CDR3 reads CASSLPRIRDASYEQYF. The CDR3 region has the DNA TGTGCCAGCAGTTTACCTAGGATTAGGGACGCTTCCTACGAGCAGTACTTC.

V and J are TRBV25-1 and TRBJ2-7, with D possibly called TRBD1 or TRBD2 (6 bases each). The CDR3 is 14 amino acids. Between the trimmed V and J ends, which lost 5 bases and 6 bases, there was a span of 17 bases. CDR1 and CDR2 (germline): MGHDK, SYGVNS. The CDR3 DNA reads TGTGCCAGCAGTCCGAGAGGGGGAGGACTCGAGCAGTACTTC. Amino acid sequence: CASSPRGGGLEQYF.

As to this clonotype: This may be a read error, as it is one base from a much larger clone. The V gene is TRBV4-2, the J gene TRBJ1-2; 9 bases fit TRBD1. This CDR3 is 16 amino acids long. The J segment lost 0 bases and the V segment lost 0 bases, leaving 2 bases of the junction unmatched. CDR1 is LGHNA and CDR2 is YNFKEQ in the germline V gene. The CDR3 loop is CASSQDRQGANYGYTF. For the CDR3, the DNA is TGTGCCAGCAGCCAAGATCGACAGGGGGCTAACTATGGCTACACCTTC.

The chain combines TRBV5-5 with TRBJ2-7; D is possibly TRBD2 (6 bases). Between the trimmed V and J ends, which lost 7 bases and 6 bases, there was a span of 20 bases. The CDR3 is made up of 14 amino acids. Germline loops: CDR1 SGHKS, CDR2 YYEKEE (reference sequence). The CDR3 spells CASGPTGLPSEQYF. Written as DNA, the CDR3 is TGTGCCAGCGGGCCAACGGGACTCCCTAGCGAGCAGTACTTC.

This clonotype was observed many times. The rearrangement joins TRBV27 to TRBJ2-1, with TRBD2 identical over 11 bases. Germline loops: CDR1 MNHEY, CDR2 SMNVEV (reference sequence). Trimming cost V 6 bases and J 2 bases; bases outside gene matches: 0. The CDR3 loop spans 14 amino acids. CDR3 nucleotide sequence: TGTGCCAGCAGACTAGCGGGAGCCTACAATGAGCAGTTCTTC. It specifies CASRLAGAYNEQFF.

CDR3 loop: CASSLGAQRAFF. The CDR3 DNA reads TGCGCCAGCAGCTTGGGGGCCCAGAGGGCTTTCTTT. The chain uses TRBV5-1 and TRBJ1-1, with D hard to call. This CDR3 contains 12 residues. The ends were cut back, 0 bases at V and 11 bases at J, with 11 bases in the middle. CDR1 and CDR2 from the germline V gene are SGHRS and YFSETQ.

The J gene is TRBJ1-6, the V gene TRBV10-1; the D gene is possibly TRBD1 (5 bases). Germline CDR1 reads WNHNN; CDR2 reads SYGVQD (reference sequence). V was cut by 7 bases and J by 3 bases, with 16 bases left in between. The CDR3 loop spans 16 amino acids. CDR3 protein: CASTPSWDYYNSPLHF. The CDR3 region has the DNA TGCGCCAGCACCCCGAGCTGGGACTACTATAATTCACCCCTCCACTTT.

V usage is TRBV5-6 and J usage is TRBJ1-1; the D is unclear. The CDR3 runs 15 residues. V gave up 1 base and J gave up 0 bases, with 10 bases separating them. Germline V gene lookup returns CDR1 SGHDT and CDR2 YYEEEE. CDR3 nucleotide sequence: TGTGCCAGCAGCTTGTCTTATGGGGTGAACACTGAAGCTTTCTTT. Protein sequence: CASSLSYGVNTEAFF.

This clonotype appeared a few times. This chain connects TRBV3-1 to TRBJ2-3, with TRBD1 identical over 8 bases. Trimming cost V 3 bases and J 2 bases; bases outside gene matches: 4. Germline V gene data show CDR1 as LGHDT and CDR2 as YNNKEL (reference sequence). The CDR3 spans 15 residues. This CDR3 is CASSHLTGATDTQYF. In DNA, the CDR3 is TGTGCCAGCAGCCATTTGACAGGGGCCACAGATACGCAGTATTTT.

The V call is TRBV28, the J call TRBJ2-2; D perhaps matches TRBD1 (5 bases). This CDR3 is 15 amino acids long. Deletions cut 5 bases from V and 4 bases from J, with 14 bases between. Germline-derived CDR1 and CDR2 are MDHEN and SYDVKM. CDR3 DNA sequence: TGTGCCAGCAGTATCCCCATTAGGGGCACCGGGGAGCTGTTTTTT. Amino acids: CASSIPIRGTGELFF.

This clonotype was counted many times. V usage is TRBV6-5 and J usage is TRBJ2-5; D is undetermined. The CDR3 contains 13 residues. Germline CDR1 MNHEY, CDR2 SVGAGI. The V gene lost 0 bases and the J gene lost 4 bases, with 6 bases spanning the gap. The CDR3 loop is CASSYSTRETQYF. The CDR3 DNA sequence: TGTGCCAGCAGTTACTCGACCAGAGAGACCCAGTACTTC.

This clonotype appeared a few times. This chain links TRBV12-3 or TRBV12-4 with TRBJ2-7, with TRBD1 identical over 11 bases. V dropped 6 bases and J dropped 7; count of bases not matched to a gene: 8. This CDR3 has 14 residues. The CDR3 region has the DNA TGTGCCAGCAGGGGACAGGGGGGTTACAATGAGCAGTACTTC. Its translation: CASRGQGGYNEQYF.

The chain recombines TRBV27 with TRBJ2-3; 10 bases fit TRBD1. With 6 bases clipped from V and 4 bases from J, the junction kept 7 bases outside the gene matches. The CDR3 covers 15 residues. The germline V gene encodes CDR1 MNHEY and CDR2 SMNVEV (reference sequence). Here the CDR3 DNA reads TGTGCCAGCAGCGAGACCGGGACAGGGGCAGATACGCAGTATTTT. Translation: CASSETGTGADTQYF.